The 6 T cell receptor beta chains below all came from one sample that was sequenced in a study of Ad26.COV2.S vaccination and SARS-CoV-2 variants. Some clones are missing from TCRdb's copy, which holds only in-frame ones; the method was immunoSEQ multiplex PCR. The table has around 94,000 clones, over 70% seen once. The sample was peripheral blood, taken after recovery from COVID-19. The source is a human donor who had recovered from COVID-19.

The CDR3 protein is CASKGGDLSYNSPLHF. The CDR3 DNA reads as TGTGCCAGCAAAGGTGGGGACCTCTCCTATAATTCACCCCTCCACTTT. This sequence joins TRBV27 and TRBJ1-6; weak D call: TRBD1 (5 bases). Germline V lookup: CDR1 MNHEY, CDR2 SMNVEV (reference sequence). Trimming removed 7 bases at V and 0 bases at J, with 13 bases between. This CDR3 spans 16 amino acids.

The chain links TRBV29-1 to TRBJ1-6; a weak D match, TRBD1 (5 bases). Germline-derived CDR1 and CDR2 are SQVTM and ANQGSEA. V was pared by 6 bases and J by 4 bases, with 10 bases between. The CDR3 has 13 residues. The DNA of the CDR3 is TGCAGCGTGTTAAGGGGTTATAATTCACCCCTCCACTTT. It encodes CSVLRGYNSPLHF.

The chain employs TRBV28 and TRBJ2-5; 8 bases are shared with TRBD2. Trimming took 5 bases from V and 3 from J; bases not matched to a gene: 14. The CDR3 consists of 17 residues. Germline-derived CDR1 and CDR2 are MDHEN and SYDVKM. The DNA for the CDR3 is TGTGCCAGCAGTCTCCGGCGGTGGGCGGGGGGAAAAGAGACCCAGTACTTC. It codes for CASSLRRWAGGKETQYF.

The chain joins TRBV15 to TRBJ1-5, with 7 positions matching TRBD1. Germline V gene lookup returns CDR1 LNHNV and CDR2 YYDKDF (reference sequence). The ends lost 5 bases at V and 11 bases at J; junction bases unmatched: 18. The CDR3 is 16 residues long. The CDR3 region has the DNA TGTGCCACCAGCCCGCAACCGGGACAGACAACGGGATCCCAGCATTTT. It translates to CATSPQPGQTTGSQHF. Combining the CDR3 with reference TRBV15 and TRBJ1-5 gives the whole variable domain DAMVIQNPRYQVTQFGKPVTLSCSQTLNHNVMYWYQQKSSQAPKLLFHYYDKDFNNEADTPDNFQSRRPNTSFCFLDIRSPGLGDTAMYLCATSPQPGQTTGSQHFGDGTRLSIL.

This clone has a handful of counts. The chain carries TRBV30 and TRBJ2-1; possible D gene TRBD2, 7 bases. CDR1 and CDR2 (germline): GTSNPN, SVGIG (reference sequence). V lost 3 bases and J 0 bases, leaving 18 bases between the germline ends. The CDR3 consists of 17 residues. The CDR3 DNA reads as TGTGCCTGGAGCGGGGGCGGGGGCCCACGCTCCTACAATGAGCAGTTCTTC. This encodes CAWSGGGGPRSYNEQFF.

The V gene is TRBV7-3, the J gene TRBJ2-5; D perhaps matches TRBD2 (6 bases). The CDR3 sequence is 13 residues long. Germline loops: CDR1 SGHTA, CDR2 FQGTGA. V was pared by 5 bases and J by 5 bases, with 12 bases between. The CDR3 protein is CASSAQGGETQYF. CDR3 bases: TGTGCCAGCAGCGCTCAGGGAGGTGAGACCCAGTACTTC.